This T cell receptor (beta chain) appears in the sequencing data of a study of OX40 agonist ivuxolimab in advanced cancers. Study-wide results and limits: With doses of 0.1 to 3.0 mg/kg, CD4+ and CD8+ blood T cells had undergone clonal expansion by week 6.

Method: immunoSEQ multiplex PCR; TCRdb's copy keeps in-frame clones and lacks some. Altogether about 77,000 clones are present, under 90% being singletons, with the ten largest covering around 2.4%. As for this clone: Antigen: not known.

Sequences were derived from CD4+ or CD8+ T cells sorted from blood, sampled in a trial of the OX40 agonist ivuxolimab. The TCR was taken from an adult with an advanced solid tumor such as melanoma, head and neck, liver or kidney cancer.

The CDR3 loop is CASSESAENTIYF. The CDR3 DNA is TGTGCCAGCAGTGAAAGTGCAGAAAACACCATATATTTT. This sequence joins TRBV6-1 and TRBJ1-3; D is undetermined. Trimming removed 2 bases from V and 6 bases from J, with 8 bases in between. The CDR3 loop spans 13 amino acids. CDR1 is MNHNS and CDR2 is SASEGT in the germline V gene.